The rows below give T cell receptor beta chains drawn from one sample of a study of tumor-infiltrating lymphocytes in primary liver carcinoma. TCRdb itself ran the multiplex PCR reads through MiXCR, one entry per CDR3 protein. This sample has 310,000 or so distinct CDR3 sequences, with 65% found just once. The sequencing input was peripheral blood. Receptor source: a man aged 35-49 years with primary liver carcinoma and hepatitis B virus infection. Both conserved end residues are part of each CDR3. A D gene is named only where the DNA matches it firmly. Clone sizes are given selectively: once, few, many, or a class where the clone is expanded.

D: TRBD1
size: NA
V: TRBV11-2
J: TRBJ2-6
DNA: TGTGCCAGTAGCGAGCCCCCGGGACAGCGGCTCTCTGGGGCCAACGTCATGACTTTT
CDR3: CASSEPPGQRLSGANVMTF

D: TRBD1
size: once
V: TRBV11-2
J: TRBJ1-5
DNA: TGTGCCAGCAGCATAGACAGGGCCCTAAATCAGCCCCAGCATTTT
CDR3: CASSIDRALNQPQHF

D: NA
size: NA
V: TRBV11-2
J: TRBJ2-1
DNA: TGTACCAGCAGCTTCCACCAGGGCATCAGCTCCTACAATGAGCAATTCTTC
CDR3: CTSSFHQGISSYNEQFF

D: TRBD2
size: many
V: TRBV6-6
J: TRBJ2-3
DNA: TGTGCCAGCAGTTACTCGTCCCTAGCGGGAGACTCAGATACGCAGTATTTT
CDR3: CASSYSSLAGDSDTQYF

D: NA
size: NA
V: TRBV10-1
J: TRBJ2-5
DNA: TGCGCCAGCAGCCCCGGGACGGCTGGGGGAGAGACCCAGTACTTC
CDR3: CASSPGTAGGETQYF

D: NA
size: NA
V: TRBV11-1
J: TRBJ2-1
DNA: TGTGCCAGCAGCTTAGTGATTTCGCTCCTGGGCAATGAGCAGTTCTTC
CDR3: CASSLVISLLGNEQFF

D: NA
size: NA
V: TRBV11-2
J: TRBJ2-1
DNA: TGTGCCAGCAGCTTAGATCACTATGAGCATTTCTTC
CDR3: CASSLDHYEHFF

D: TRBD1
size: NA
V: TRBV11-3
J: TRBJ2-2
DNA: TGTGCCAGCAGCTCTCGGACAGGGAACACCGGGGAGCTGTTTTTT
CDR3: CASSSRTGNTGELFF

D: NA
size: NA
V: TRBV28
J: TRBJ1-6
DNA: TGTGCCAGAAGTTTATGGCAGGGGCGGTCACCCCTCCACTTT
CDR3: CARSLWQGRSPLHF

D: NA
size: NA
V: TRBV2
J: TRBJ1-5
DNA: TGTGCCAGCACCGCCCGCAGGGGAGACAATCAGCCCCAGCATTTT
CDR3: CASTARRGDNQPQHF

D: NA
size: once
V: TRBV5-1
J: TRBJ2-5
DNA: TGCGCCAGCGCTACTTCTTACCAAGAGACCCAGTACTTC
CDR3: CASATSYQETQYF

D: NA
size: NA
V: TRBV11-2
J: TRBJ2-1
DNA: TGTGCCAGCAGACCTTTAACGGGGAGGACCGAGAATGAGCAGTTCTTC
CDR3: CASRPLTGRTENEQFF

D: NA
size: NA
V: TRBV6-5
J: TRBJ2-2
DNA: TGTGCCAGCAGTTACCAGGACACCGGGGAGCTGTTTTTT
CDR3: CASSYQDTGELFF

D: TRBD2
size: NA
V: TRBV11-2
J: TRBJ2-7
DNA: TGTGCCAGCAGTGCCGGGACTAGCGGGAGCTCTTACGAGCAGTGCTTC
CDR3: CASSAGTSGSSYEQCF

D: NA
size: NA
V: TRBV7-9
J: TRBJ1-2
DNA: TGTGCCAGCAGGTCTAACGACGGCTACACCTTC
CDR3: CASRSNDGYTF

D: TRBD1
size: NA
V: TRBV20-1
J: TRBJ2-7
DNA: TGCAGTGCTAGACAGAGTGGGACAGGGGACTACGAGCAGTACTTC
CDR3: CSARQSGTGDYEQYF

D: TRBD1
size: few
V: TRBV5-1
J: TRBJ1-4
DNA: TGCGCCAGCAGCGATACCGGGACAGCTAATGAAAAACTGTTTTTT
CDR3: CASSDTGTANEKLFF

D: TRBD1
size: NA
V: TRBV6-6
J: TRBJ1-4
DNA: TGTGCCAGCAGTTACACAGGGATAGGGGGCCCTAATGAAAAACTGTTTTTT
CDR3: CASSYTGIGGPNEKLFF

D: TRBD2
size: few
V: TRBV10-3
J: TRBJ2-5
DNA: TGTGCCATCAGTGACAGACTAGCGGCGAGCCAAGAGACCCAGTACTTC
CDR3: CAISDRLAASQETQYF

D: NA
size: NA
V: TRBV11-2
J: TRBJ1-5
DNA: TGTGTCAGCAGTCAGACGGTGGATCAGCCCCAGCATTTT
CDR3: CVSSQTVDQPQHF

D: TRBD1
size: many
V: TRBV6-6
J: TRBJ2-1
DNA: TGTGCCAGCAGTTACCCGGACAGGGGCGCTTACAATGAGCAGTTCTTC
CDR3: CASSYPDRGAYNEQFF

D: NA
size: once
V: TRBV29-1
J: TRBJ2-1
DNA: TGCAGCGCTGAAACGACTATCGACAATGAGCAGTTCTTC
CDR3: CSAETTIDNEQFF

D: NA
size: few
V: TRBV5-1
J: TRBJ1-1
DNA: TGCGCCAGCAGAACGGACGGAGAAGCTTTCTTT
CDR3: CASRTDGEAFF

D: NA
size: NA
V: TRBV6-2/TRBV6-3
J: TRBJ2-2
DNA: TGTGCCAGCAGGATGGGGGGCACCGGGGAGCTGTTTTTT
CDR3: CASRMGGTGELFF

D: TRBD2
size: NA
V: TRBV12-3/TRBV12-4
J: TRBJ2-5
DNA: TGTGCCAGCAGTCCCCTTCTAGCGGGAGACATAAAGACCCATTACTTC
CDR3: CASSPLLAGDIKTHYF

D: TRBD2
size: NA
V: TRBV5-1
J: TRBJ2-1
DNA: TGCGCCAGTACCTGGGGACTAGCGGGAGTTAATGAGCAGTTCTTC
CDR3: CASTWGLAGVNEQFF

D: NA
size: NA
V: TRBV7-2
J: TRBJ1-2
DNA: TGTGCCAGCAGCTTCGAGGGAGGCGACTATGGTTACACCTTC
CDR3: CASSFEGGDYGYTF

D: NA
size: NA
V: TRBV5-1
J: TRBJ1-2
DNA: TGCGCCAGCAGCTCGGATGGCAGCTATGGCTACACCTTC
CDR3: CASSSDGSYGYTF

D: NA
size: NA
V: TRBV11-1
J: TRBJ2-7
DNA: TGTGCCAGCATCCTCGGGTACTACGAGCAGTACTTC
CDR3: CASILGYYEQYF

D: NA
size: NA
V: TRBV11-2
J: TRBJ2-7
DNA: TGTGCCAGCAGCCCCTCACCTGGCGAGAAGTATTTC
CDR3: CASSPSPGEKYF

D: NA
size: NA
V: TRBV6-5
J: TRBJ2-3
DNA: TGTGCCAGCAGTCACATTGGATCGTGGGATACGCAGTATTTT
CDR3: CASSHIGSWDTQYF

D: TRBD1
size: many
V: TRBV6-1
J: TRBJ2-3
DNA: TGTGCCAGCAGCGGAACGGACAGGGGGTTTGATACGCAGTATTTT
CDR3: CASSGTDRGFDTQYF

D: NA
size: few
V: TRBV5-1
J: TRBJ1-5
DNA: TGCGCCAGCTCGTGGGGGCTACTTTCGCCCCAGCATTTT
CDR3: CASSWGLLSPQHF

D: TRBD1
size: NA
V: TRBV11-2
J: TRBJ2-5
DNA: TGTGTCAGCAGGGAGGGACAGGGAGAAGAGACCCGGTACTTC
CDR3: CVSREGQGEETRYF

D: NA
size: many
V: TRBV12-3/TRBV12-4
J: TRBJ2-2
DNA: TGTGCCAGCGGCAGGGGATCGGGACAGAACACCGGGGAGCTGTTTTTT
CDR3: CASGRGSGQNTGELFF

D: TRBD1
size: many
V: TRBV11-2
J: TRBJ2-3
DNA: TGTGCCAGCAGCTTCCTAAAAAACGACAGGGTACGCACAGATACGCAGTATTTT
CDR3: CASSFLKNDRVRTDTQYF

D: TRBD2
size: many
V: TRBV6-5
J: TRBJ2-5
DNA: TGTGCCAGCAACGGCGGGAGAGGGGAGACCCAGTACTTC
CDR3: CASNGGRGETQYF

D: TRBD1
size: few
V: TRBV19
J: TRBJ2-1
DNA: TGTGCCAGTAGTATCCCTTTTCAGGGGGCACGGGAGCAGTTCTTT
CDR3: CASSIPFQGAREQFF

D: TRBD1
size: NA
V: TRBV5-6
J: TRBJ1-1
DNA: TGTGCCAGCAGCTTGGTAGGACAGGAGGTCTTTGGCACTGAAGCTTTCTTT
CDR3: CASSLVGQEVFGTEAFF

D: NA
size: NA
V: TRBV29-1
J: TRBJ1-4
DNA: TGCAGCGTTGATCCAGTTGGCGAAAAACTGTTTTTT
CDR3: CSVDPVGEKLFF

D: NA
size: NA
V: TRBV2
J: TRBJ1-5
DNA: TGTGCCAGCAGTGAAGGGACAGCCAGCAATCAGCCCCAGCATTTT
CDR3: CASSEGTASNQPQHF

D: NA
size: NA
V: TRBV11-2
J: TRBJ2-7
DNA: TGTGCCAGCAGCTTAAGGAGGGTAGGCCAGGCAGCCTACGAGCAGCACTTC
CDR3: CASSLRRVGQAAYEQHF

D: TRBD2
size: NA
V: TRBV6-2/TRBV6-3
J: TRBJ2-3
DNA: TGTGCCAGCAAATCGGGGGGACTAGCAGATACAGATACGCAGTATTTT
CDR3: CASKSGGLADTDTQYF

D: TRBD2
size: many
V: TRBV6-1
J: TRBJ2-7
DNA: TGTGCCAGCAGTGAGAGACTAGCGGGAAAATTGGACTTC
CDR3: CASSERLAGKLDF

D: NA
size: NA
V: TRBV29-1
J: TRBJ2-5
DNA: TGCAGCTATCGGGGGCCAGAGACTCAGTACTTC
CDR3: CSYRGPETQYF

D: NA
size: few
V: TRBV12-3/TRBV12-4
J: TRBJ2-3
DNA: TGTGCCAGCAGTTTAGCGCTCGGGGGCGAATTAGATACGCAGTATTTT
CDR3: CASSLALGGELDTQYF

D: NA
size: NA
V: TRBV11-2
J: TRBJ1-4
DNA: TGTGCCAGCAGCTTTAATCGAAGAAAACTGTTTTTT
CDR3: CASSFNRRKLFF

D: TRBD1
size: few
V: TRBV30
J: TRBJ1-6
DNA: TGTGCCTGGAGGCAGGGGGCTTCCTATAATTCACCCCTCCACTTT
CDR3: CAWRQGASYNSPLHF

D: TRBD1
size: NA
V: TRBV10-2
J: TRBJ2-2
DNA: TGCGCCAGCAGCTCAGGGACAGGAGCGGACACCGGGGAGCTGTTTTTT
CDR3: CASSSGTGADTGELFF

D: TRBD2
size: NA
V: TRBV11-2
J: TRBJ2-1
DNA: TGTGCCGGCAGCCCCCTCGGGACTAATAACAATGAGCAGTTCTTC
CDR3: CAGSPLGTNNNEQFF

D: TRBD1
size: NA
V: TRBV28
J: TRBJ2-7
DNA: TGTGCCAGCAGTTCAGGGACAGGGGGCTACGAGCGGTACTTC
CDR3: CASSSGTGGYERYF

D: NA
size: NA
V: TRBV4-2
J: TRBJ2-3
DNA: TGTGCCAGCAGCCGGACCGAATCAGATACGCAGTATTTT
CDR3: CASSRTESDTQYF